This T cell receptor beta chain was sequenced during a study of T cell responses to AZD1222 COVID-19 vaccine. The study, taken as a whole, reports: Donors were mostly white British, more females; clonal diversity possibly underestimated. Seropositive at baseline were only a handful of AZD1222 recipients. Spike-wide vaccine-associated CD4 TCRs dominated at 160-218 and 743-854. Repertoire sampling happened only post peak T cell response.

Germline-derived CDR1 and CDR2 are LNHDA and SQIVND (reference sequence). The CDR3 is made up of 15 amino acids. With 10 bases clipped from V and 5 bases from J, the junction kept 12 bases outside the gene matches. Of note for this clone: Its antigen is undetermined.

The repertoire was sequenced with immunoSEQ multiplex PCR; TCRdb's copy has only in-frame clones and lacks some. The table shows around 91,000 clones, with roughly 84% occurring only once. The rearrangement uses TRBV19 and TRBJ2-2, with 8 nucleotides matching TRBD1. This receptor was obtained from an adult in good health. The material sequenced was peripheral blood, taken on day 0 of AZD1222 vaccination. CDR3 DNA: TGTGCCACTCTGGGGGGACAGGTCGGGACCGGGGAGCTGTTTTTT. Protein sequence: CATLGGQVGTGELFF.